A selection of T cell receptor beta chains follows, all from one sample in a study of cytomegalovirus exposure and HLA in healthy donors. Using immunoSEQ multiplex PCR, the repertoire was profiled, and TCRdb retains in-frame clones only, with some absent. The sample carries 80,000 to 130,000 clones, over 60% recorded once. Input material: PBMCs. The source is a female donor in good health and CMV-seropositive. Both conserved end residues are part of each CDR3. D genes are given only for firm matches. A row's size may be missing; if present it is once, few, many or a size class.

TRBD2	TRBV10-2	TRBJ2-7	.	16	CASSDFGRGSPYEQYF	TGCGCCAGCAGTGATTTTGGGCGGGGGTCCCCCTACGAGCAGTACTTC
.	TRBV7-5	TRBJ1-2	.	19	CARSSADRVLVGPNYGYTF	TGTGCCAGAAGCTCGGCCGACAGGGTCTTAGTCGGTCCTAACTATGGCTACACCTTC
TRBD1	TRBV19	TRBJ1-2	.	14	CASSPGTGDYGYTF	TGTGCCAGTAGTCCCGGGACAGGCGATTATGGCTACACCTTC
TRBD1	TRBV19	TRBJ1-5	.	16	CASTITGAVFNQPQHF	TGTGCCAGTACTATAACAGGGGCGGTTTTCAATCAGCCCCAGCATTTT
TRBD1	TRBV30	TRBJ1-4	once	14	CAWIPGTGDEKLFF	TGTGCCTGGATACCCGGGACAGGGGATGAAAAACTGTTTTTT
.	TRBV6-6	TRBJ1-1	few	12	CASSYPTEEAFF	TGTGCCAGCAGTTACCCCACAGAAGAAGCTTTCTTT
.	TRBV18	TRBJ2-6	.	15	CASSPQGSGANGLTF	TGTGCCAGCTCACCACAGGGGTCTGGGGCCAACGGCCTGACTTTC
TRBD1	TRBV5-4	TRBJ1-2	once	16	CASSPPRTGVYWGYTF	TGTGCCAGCAGCCCTCCCCGGACAGGGGTTTACTGGGGCTACACCTTC
TRBD2	TRBV5-4	TRBJ2-3	.	16	CASSLGDVAGGDTQYF	TGTGCCAGCAGCTTGGGGGATGTGGCGGGGGGAGATACGCAGTATTTT
TRBD2	TRBV4-2	TRBJ2-1	.	15	CASSQKRTSGNEQFF	TGTGCCAGCAGCCAAAAGCGGACTAGCGGGAATGAGCAGTTCTTC
TRBD1	TRBV7-2	TRBJ1-3	.	19	CASSLWGSGDSHSGNTIYF	TGTGCCAGCAGCTTATGGGGAAGTGGGGACAGCCACTCTGGAAACACCATATATTTT
.	TRBV6-5	TRBJ2-7	.	13	CASSRASGYEQYF	TGTGCCAGCAGTCGGGCCAGCGGCTACGAGCAGTACTTC
.	TRBV30	TRBJ1-5	.	13	CAWSAGYDQPQHF	TGTGCCTGGAGTGCAGGGTATGACCAGCCCCAGCATTTT
TRBD1	TRBV2	TRBJ2-3	once	16	CASSGPGTGGEDTQYF	TGTGCCAGCAGCGGACCCGGGACAGGGGGAGAAGATACGCAGTATTTT
TRBD1	TRBV27	TRBJ2-1	.	13	CASRTGGVNEQFF	TGTGCCAGCAGGACAGGGGGGGTCAATGAGCAGTTCTTC
.	TRBV30	TRBJ2-3	.	13	CAWSGGSTDTQYF	TGTGCCTGGAGTGGGGGCTCCACAGATACGCAGTATTTT
.	TRBV6-5	TRBJ2-7	once	15	CASSYATDGPYEQYF	TGTGCCAGCAGTTACGCGACCGATGGGCCCTACGAGCAGTACTTC
TRBD1	TRBV19	TRBJ1-2	.	16	CASRRQGAETGSGYTF	TGTGCCAGTAGAAGACAGGGGGCCGAGACAGGTAGTGGCTACACCTTC
.	TRBV7-8	TRBJ1-3	.	16	CASSPLQGKSQNTIYF	TGTGCCAGCAGCCCCCTTCAGGGAAAATCCCAAAACACCATATATTTT
TRBD1	TRBV27	TRBJ2-2	.	16	CASSPSRGHRAGELFF	TGTGCCAGCAGCCCCAGTAGGGGGCATAGGGCCGGGGAGCTGTTTTTT
.	TRBV20-1	TRBJ2-5	.	11	CSAPTRGTQYF	TGCAGTGCTCCTACCCGAGGGACCCAGTACTTC
.	TRBV7-2	TRBJ2-2	.	15	CASSLWGPGTGELFF	TGTGCCAGCAGCCTTTGGGGGCCTGGCACCGGGGAGCTGTTTTTT
TRBD1	TRBV6-5	TRBJ1-2	.	14	CASSQGTGNYGYTF	TGTGCCAGCAGCCAGGGGACAGGGAACTATGGCTACACCTTC
TRBD1	TRBV6-5	TRBJ2-7	.	16	CASSYTWTADRGEQYF	TGTGCCAGCAGTTACACCTGGACAGCTGACAGGGGCGAGCAGTACTTC
TRBD2	TRBV14	TRBJ2-1	.	18	CASSQGWREVTPYNEQFF	TGTGCCAGCAGCCAAGGGTGGCGGGAGGTTACCCCCTACAATGAGCAGTTCTTC
TRBD1	TRBV11-2	TRBJ1-5	.	14	CASSPDRGNQPQHF	TGTGCCAGCAGTCCTGACAGGGGCAATCAGCCCCAGCATTTT
TRBD1	TRBV6-1	TRBJ1-1	.	16	CASSDQTRTGSFEAFF	TGTGCCAGCAGTGATCAGACACGGACAGGGTCTTTTGAAGCTTTCTTT
.	TRBV7-2	TRBJ2-2	once	15	CASSSQVVLTGELFF	TGTGCCAGCAGCTCTCAGGTGGTCCTCACCGGGGAGCTGTTTTTT
.	TRBV6-5	TRBJ1-2	once	16	CASSYSTGGRRYGYTF	TGTGCCAGCAGTTACTCGACTGGTGGGAGGCGCTATGGCTACACCTTC
TRBD1	TRBV30	TRBJ1-1	.	17	CAWSSLWDRGRGTEAFF	TGTGCCTGGAGTAGCCTATGGGACAGGGGCCGGGGCACTGAAGCTTTCTTT
.	TRBV11-2	TRBJ2-3	.	15	CASSPTTTSTDTQYF	TGTGCCAGCAGCCCCACGACGACTAGCACAGATACGCAGTATTTT
TRBD2	TRBV15	TRBJ2-5	.	16	CATSRRLAGERETQYF	TGTGCCACCAGCAGGAGACTAGCGGGAGAGAGGGAGACCCAGTACTTC
TRBD2	TRBV10-3	TRBJ2-7	.	12	CATLAGGHEQYF	TGTGCCACCCTAGCGGGGGGCCACGAGCAGTACTTC
.	TRBV7-2	TRBJ1-2	few	13	CASSLAADYGYTF	TGTGCCAGCAGCTTAGCGGCAGACTATGGCTACACCTTC
TRBD1	TRBV30	TRBJ1-2	.	14	CAWRGQDRARGYTF	TGTGCCTGGAGGGGACAGGACAGGGCGAGGGGCTACACCTTC
TRBD2	TRBV2	TRBJ2-7	.	13	CASVRGGGYEQYF	TGTGCCAGCGTTAGAGGCGGGGGGTACGAGCAGTACTTC
.	TRBV30	TRBJ2-2	few	14	CAWSVSTNTGELFF	TGTGCCTGGAGTGTATCTACGAACACCGGGGAGCTGTTTTTT
TRBD2	TRBV7-8	TRBJ2-7	.	15	CASSRGAGGNYEQYF	TGTGCCAGCAGCAGGGGGGCGGGGGGCAACTACGAGCAGTACTTC
.	TRBV30	TRBJ1-2	.	15	CAWSVENRINYGYTF	TGTGCCTGGAGTGTGGAAAACAGGATAAACTATGGCTACACCTTC
.	TRBV25-1	TRBJ1-6	few	16	CASSDLRSSYNSPLHF	TGTGCCAGCAGTGATCTGAGGAGCTCCTATAATTCACCCCTCCACTTT
.	TRBV21-1	TRBJ2-5	.	16	CASSKISGGFQETQYF	TGTGCCAGCAGCAAAATTAGCGGGGGATTCCAAGAGACCCAGTACTTC
TRBD2	TRBV18	TRBJ2-1	.	15	CASSPPGLAYNEQFF	TGTGCCAGCTCACCGCCGGGACTAGCATACAATGAGCAGTTCTTC
.	TRBV7-8	TRBJ2-2	.	16	CASSSRQPWSTGELFF	TGTGCCAGCAGCTCAAGACAGCCTTGGAGTACCGGGGAGCTGTTTTTT
TRBD1	TRBV5-1	TRBJ1-1	.	14	CATRTGGPNTEAFF	TGCGCCACCAGGACAGGGGGACCGAACACTGAAGCTTTCTTT
TRBD1	TRBV28	TRBJ2-7	.	15	CASSLPGTGSHEQYF	TGTGCCAGCAGTTTACCCGGGACAGGGAGCCACGAGCAGTACTTC
.	TRBV2	TRBJ1-5	.	15	CASSAQGRSNQPQHF	TGTGCCAGCAGTGCCCAGGGAAGGAGCAATCAGCCCCAGCATTTT
.	TRBV9	TRBJ1-1	.	16	CASSVGGGLLNTEAFF	TGTGCCAGCAGCGTAGGTGGCGGGCTATTGAACACTGAAGCTTTCTTT
TRBD2	TRBV5-1	TRBJ2-7	.	13	CASSLEREREQYF	TGCGCCAGCAGCTTGGAGCGGGAGCGGGAGCAGTACTTC
TRBD1	TRBV5-4	TRBJ2-7	.	16	CASSWDRGHPGGEQYF	TGTGCCAGCAGCTGGGACAGGGGACACCCCGGGGGCGAGCAGTACTTC
TRBD1	TRBV9	TRBJ1-2	.	19	CASSASRQGSGLPGYGYTF	TGTGCCAGCAGCGCCTCACGACAGGGGTCGGGATTGCCCGGCTATGGCTACACCTTC
.	TRBV19	TRBJ1-1	.	15	CASSMIGLGGTEAFF	TGTGCCAGTAGTATGATTGGTCTCGGCGGGACTGAAGCTTTCTTT
.	TRBV6-6	TRBJ2-1	.	13	CASKTSSYNEQFF	TGTGCCAGCAAGACAAGCTCCTACAATGAGCAGTTCTTC